This TCR beta chain was sequenced in a study of vaccination and CD4 T cells after COVID-19. Looking at the study overall: Median time from second vaccine dose to sampling was approximately 74 days (14 to 241). Researchers treated cells with overlapping spike peptides taken from SARS-CoV-2, HCoV-NL63, HCoV-OC43 and HCoV-229E.

The study's findings and limits: A nonsignificant median increase from roughly 21 to 40 SARS-CoV-2-reactive clonotypes was observed.

Time point meaning: late sampling 161 to 241 days after vaccination in three convalescent patients. Treatment noted: roughly ten-day PBMC culture with coronavirus spike peptide pools or control peptides (ViraFEST assay). Negative selection isolated the CD4+ T cells once the cells had been cultured for over 9 days. The assay that was used to sequence DNA from cultured CD4+ T cells was the Oncomine TCR Beta short-read assay. Each CDR3 protein gets one entry after TCRdb re-called the PCR reads with MiXCR. The sample lists about 23,000 distinct CDR3 sequences, about a third occurring once. In regard to this clonotype: Antigen unknown.

With 7 bases removed from V and 0 bases from J, the gap between germline ends came to 13 bases. In germline, CDR1 is MDHEN, CDR2 SYDVKM. The CDR3 totals 15 residues. The sample consisted of CD4+ T cells from blood, cultured in vitro, taken about 7 months after SARS-CoV-2 vaccination. The chain links TRBV28 to TRBJ2-4, with TRBD2 as a possible D gene (6 bases). The sequence was obtained from a human donor who had recovered from COVID-19. CDR3 amino acids: CASTPPGLAKNIQYF. The CDR3 bases are TGTGCCAGCACACCCCCGGGACTAGCCAAAAACATTCAGTACTTC.